This T cell receptor beta chain was sequenced in a study of cytomegalovirus exposure and HLA in healthy donors. Study information: HLA-typed donors contributed some 83 million unique TCRs, which were held in an early data release. Study-wide results and caveats: Later on, an analysis found that several of the most significant clusters appeared to be linked to common viral pathogens, which included parvovirus B19. A few chains tied to CMV proved CMV antigen-specific in vitro.

As for this clone: Its target is not known.

The V gene end was trimmed by 5 bases and the J gene end by 6 bases; junction bases not matched to a gene: 5. Germline CDR1 and CDR2: MGHRA and YSYEKL. This CDR3 is 14 amino acids long. Use of 60 Vbeta and 13 Jbeta primers characterized the PCR. The table came from immunoSEQ multiplex PCR; TCRdb's copy has only in-frame clones and leaves some out. The data show around 75,000 clones, and the top ten clones hold about 0.82%. Sequenced input: PBMCs. The rearrangement links TRBV4-1 to TRBJ1-5; 9 bases are shared with TRBD1. The source is a boy between 10 and 17 years old in good health and CMV-seronegative. This chain's CDR3 is CASSEGTGRQPQHF. The CDR3 DNA sequence: TGCGCCAGCAGCGAGGGGACAGGGCGTCAGCCCCAGCATTTT.